The present T cell receptor beta chain was sequenced within a study of PD-1 blockade in classical Hodgkin lymphoma. Study information: Patients had nivolumab dosed at 3 mg/kg, delivered intravenously every 2 weeks. General study points: With respect to the repertoire differences, their causes, possibly disease activity or prior therapy, remain undefined.

CDR1 and CDR2 (germline): SGDLS, YYNGEE. The CDR3 loop spans 17 amino acids. After removal of 4 bases from V and 0 bases from J, the junction contained 9 bases not matched to a gene. Relapse was seen in all patients after autologous stem cell transplantation, and brentuximab vedotin exposure was variable. The CD4+ T cells used were purified from thawed PBMCs through magnetic negative selection. The study recorded best responses of complete response, partial response or progressive disease. Here immunoSEQ multiplex PCR was the method, and the copy in TCRdb shows in-frame clones only, minus some. The table includes nearly 25,000 clones, over 80% detected once. Regarding this clone: Its antigen is not identified.

This rearrangement joins TRBV9 to TRBJ1-3; 8 bases fit TRBD1. This clonotype was sampled from a human donor with classical Hodgkin lymphoma. The starting material was CD4+ T cells from blood, obtained at baseline. In DNA form, the CDR3 reads TGTGCCAGCAGCTATGGACAGGGTCCGAGCTCTGGAAACACCATATATTTT. It encodes CASSYGQGPSSGNTIYF.